This TCR beta chain was observed in a study of blood T cells in healthy people across ages (dated by TCRdb to the mid-2010s). Broadly, across the study: In model experiments, template switching captured about one uniquely barcoded TCR beta cDNA molecule for every two T cells. Two additional independent replicas of 1 million unique cDNA reads from the same blood draw were analyzed for two donors (one aged 18 to 29 and one aged 80 or older). The study measured age-related changes in TCR beta repertoire diversity using deep sequencing normalized with unique cDNA molecular identifiers. The donors were divided into four age groups: young (average approximately 17 years), middle-aged (roughly 40), aged (62) and long-lived (approximately 74). Points the paper makes about the study in general: Observed TCR beta diversity per million T cells fell roughly linearly with age, and a significant reduction was already apparent by age about 43. A strong correlation was found between observed TCR beta diversity and the percentage of naive T cells measured by flow cytometry. The long-lived group showed more naive CD4+ T cells, fewer expanded clones and increased TCR diversity than the aged group, suggesting age selection. Total diversity estimates from one million sequenced T cells were considered lower bounds and underestimates. Because donor CMV infection status was unknown, age-related changes in expanded clonotypes were potentially confounded. Because profiling used bulk unsorted PBMCs, naive and antigen-experienced compartments could not be compared conclusively.

A note on this clonotype: Its antigen is not yet known. No base quality values were provided; no much bigger clone lies one nucleotide off.

The donors were about 40 Caucasian individuals from Russia, aged about 6 to 95 years, who were systemically healthy. Each donor gave about 9.2 milliliters of peripheral blood, drawn into EDTA-treated Vacutainer tubes. Ficoll-Paque density-gradient centrifugation was used to isolate PBMCs, with at least 6.5 million per sample. Total RNA was extracted from PBMCs with Trizol reagent, with at least 5.5 micrograms obtained per sample. For every donor, an aliquot of PBMCs went through flow cytometry to measure the percentages of naive CD45RAhigh/CD27high T cells. The CDR3 numbers 14 residues from cysteine through phenylalanine. The sequence is cut down to CDR3 DNA, 42 bases in frame from base 1. Cut back by 4 bases and 0 bases, the V and J ends lie 9 bases apart. The germline V gene specifies SGHAT as CDR1 and FQNNGV as CDR2. The receptor library was made with 5' RACE. Sequenced on an Illumina HiSeq 2500. A second roughly 6 to 11 cycle PCR used a sample-barcoded 5' primer and a J-beta primer mix. A template-switch 5' adaptor carrying 12 random nucleotides introduced a unique molecular identifier onto each TCR beta cDNA molecule. At least 2.5 million CDR3-containing paired-end reads were obtained from each sample. First-strand cDNA synthesis was performed from all RNA using the Mint cDNA synthesis kit, with priming by a TRBC-specific oligonucleotide. Following uracil-DNA glycosylase treatment, all cDNA underwent a first 18-cycle PCR with the universal primers M1SS and BC2_uni_R. Processing in the source paper ran as follows. Normalization of each sample was performed by random selection of 1 million high-quality reads, each carrying a distinct molecular identifier. Reads sharing molecular identifiers were discarded rather than binned into consensus sequences. MiTCR, set to a Q25 quality threshold and the strictest error-elimination algorithm, was used for CDR3 identification, clonotype clustering and error correction. A nonparametric unseen species model with Euler transformation was used to estimate lower-bound total TCR beta diversity. In-frame beta chains were kept once TCRdb had trimmed the public reads at Q25 with fastp and called clones with MiXCR. Rows are combined by CDR3 protein, so each entry shows the most common genes and DNA. These V and J calls originate from TCRdb's pipeline instead of the authors' own analysis. For this sample the table gives hundreds of thousands of distinct CDR3 sequences, of which 20% to 25% were detected only once. 9.4% of the sample is taken by the ten largest.

This same sample was also part of a study on T cells of mothers and their children. Per that second paper: Nine systemically healthy Caucasian individuals served as donors, namely three mothers together with their six children. cDNA synthesis used all of the extracted RNA, with roughly 1.5 ug of RNA in each 15 ul reaction. In the second PCR, sample barcodes and 2-4 random nucleotides were introduced via the M1S primer. Each mother yielded over 8.5 million TCR beta CDR3 reads and each child 2.5 million to 3 million reads. TCR recombination output is similarly shaped by thymic selection in related and unrelated pairs, with a minor effect exerted by inherited differences. Normalized repertoire overlap in related mother-child pairs was always slightly higher than in unrelated mother-child pairs, but the difference was never significant. No persistent microchimeric T cell clones were found, with a detection sensitivity of approximately 110 clones per million clonotypes. To look for features that set related mother-child pairs apart from unrelated individuals, the researchers ran deep NGS to compare the TCR beta repertoires of mothers and children. Mothers averaged about 37 +/- 4 years of age and children averaged approximately 11 +/- 4 years. After adapters were ligated using NEBNext reagents, the libraries underwent 100+100 nt paired-end sequencing on an Illumina HiSeq 2000. To prevent cross-contamination, the mother and child libraries were prepared a month apart and were sequenced in separate runs. For each donor, between roughly 450,000 and 2,200,000 distinct TCR beta clonotypes were identified. Naive TCR beta clonotypes were estimated from low-frequency clonotypes matched to each donor's FACS-determined naive share, without sorting.

The chain employs TRBV11-2 and TRBJ1-2; confidence is insufficient to name the D gene. The sample comprised blood. This clonotype was sampled from a boy younger than 18 in good health. CDR3 loop: CASSYLPSNYGYTF. The sequence in DNA is TGTGCCAGCAGCTACTTACCATCTAACTATGGCTACACCTTC.